This TCR beta chain emerged from a study of T cells in Graves' hyperthyroidism and ophthalmopathy (dated by TCRdb to the late 2010s). For the study in its entirety: To identify distinguishing TCR V-J signatures, a discovery cohort of 95 to 100 patients was used, comprising some 45 with Graves' ophthalmopathy and approximately 57 with stable Graves' hyperthyroidism. Prospective prediction of ophthalmopathy was tested in an independent validation cohort consisting of fewer than 20 hyperthyroidism patients and more than 15 patients who later progressed to ophthalmopathy. The 100 discovery patients were randomly split 7:3 into training and test sets. Thyroid tissue and blood T-cell repertoires from six Graves' hyperthyroidism patients were also compared in the study. Once sampling was done, hyperthyroidism patients were given methimazole at a starting dose of 30 mg daily, whereas ophthalmopathy patients were given high-dose intravenous methylprednisolone. The paper describes TCR Vbeta CDR3 sequencing of 120 to 150 peripheral blood samples, made up of fewer than 50 ophthalmopathy patients, 70 to 80 hyperthyroidism patients and 17 progressor patients.

The germline V gene encodes CDR1 SGHNT and CDR2 YYREEE (reference sequence). Trimming takes 2 bases off V and 0 bases off J; junction bases not matched to a gene: 3. From the cysteine up to the phenylalanine, the CDR3 has a length of 15 residues. The CDR3 DNA has 45 bases and is translated from base 1. The TCR beta CDR3 regions were amplified from the RNA transcripts. For the first round of RT-PCR on the TCR CDR3, the HTBI primer set was used together with the Qiagen OneStep RT-PCR kit. Libraries were constructed in a second round of multiplex PCR, after which size selection and purification were carried out. Sequencing of the libraries was done on an Illumina HiSeq2000 using paired-end 100 bp reads. In the authors' own workflow: Raw data were processed with SOAPnuke, discarding reads with adapters, uncalled bases, mean Phred below 15, or no exact constant-primer or identifier match. High-quality paired reads were merged with COPE v1.2.5, and unique nucleotide sequences were defined as clonotypes. MiTCR v1.1 was used to align the clonotypes against IMGT TRBV, TRBD and TRBJ reference segments. Analysis was restricted to V-J combinations with a frequency above 0.0001, which covered 98% to 99.2% of repertoires. A TCS score was defined as the ratio between F50 (clonal expansion) and ExV (chaos), using BLOSUM62-based TCRdist between CDR3 peptides within each V-J. Welch's t-statistics and random forest reduced 500 to 550 V-J features to 13, which were used in a naive Bayes classifier (R e1071). The Morisita-Horn index was used to measure how similar the thyroid and blood repertoires were. TCRdb ran its own pipeline on the public reads, namely fastp trimming at Q25 and MiXCR clone calling, and kept in-frame beta chains. Records with the same CDR3 protein are collapsed into one entry carrying the most frequent genes and DNA. TCRdb's processing, not the authors', yielded these V and J calls. This sample comprises about 700,000 distinct CDR3 sequences, just under 45% of them detected only once. The ten largest make up under 8% of the sample.

A note on this clonotype: Its antigen is still unknown. Qualities for individual bases were not recorded, and no much larger clone is one base off.

Overall results and qualifications from the work: In cross-validation, a model built on a 13 V-J signature told ophthalmopathy apart from stable hyperthyroidism with under 90% sensitivity and about 81% specificity, and in testing the same model reached 80%/75%. No statistical method was used to fix the sample size in advance, and group allocation was not hidden from the investigators. In validation, the model predicted progression to ophthalmopathy with around 71% sensitivity and around 72% specificity, a median of 6.5 months before onset. Most expanded thyroid clonotypes (frequency above 0.001) were also found in blood, which suggests that blood repertoires may mirror thyroid immune responses.

Any patient with an uncontrolled infection, another autoimmune disease, pregnancy or lactation was excluded. Diagnoses relied on clinical symptoms, serum thyroxine and TRAb, thyroid ultrasound and orbital computed tomography. Trizol reagent was used to extract total RNA, and RNA quality was then checked on an Agilent 2100 Bioanalyzer. This sequence uses TRBV5-4 and TRBJ2-7; a stretch of 9 junction bases matches TRBD1. The clonotype was recovered from an adult man with Graves' disease, either hyperthyroidism or ophthalmopathy (not recorded which). Sequenced sample: peripheral blood or thyroid tissue (not recorded which). The CDR3 loop reads CASSFKDRGSYEQYF. The DNA sequence is as follows: TGTGCCAGCAGCTTTAAGGACAGGGGCTCCTACGAGCAGTACTTC.